This TCR beta chain stems from a study of neurological immune-mediated disorders. Unsorted libraries were generated from 2 million PBMCs held at -80 degrees C. Synthesis of cDNA was accomplished via 5'RACE employing 10-nucleotide random UMIs. Using its own MiXCR run on the 5' RACE reads, TCRdb lists one record per CDR3 protein. The sample lists tens of thousands of distinct CDR3 sequences; about a tenth were seen once. This clonotype was recorded many times. Germline lookup yields CDR1 PRHDT and CDR2 FYEKMQ (reference sequence). V dropped 5 bases and J dropped 6 bases, with 11 bases sitting between them. CDR3 size: 12 residues.

The sample consisted of PBMCs. The rearrangement uses TRBV13 and TRBJ2-7; the D gene is possibly TRBD1 (5 bases). This TCR came from a man aged 35 to 55 in good health. CDR3 loop: CASSPSGAEQYF. The CDR3 DNA reads TGTGCCAGCAGCCCTAGTGGGGCCGAGCAGTACTTC.